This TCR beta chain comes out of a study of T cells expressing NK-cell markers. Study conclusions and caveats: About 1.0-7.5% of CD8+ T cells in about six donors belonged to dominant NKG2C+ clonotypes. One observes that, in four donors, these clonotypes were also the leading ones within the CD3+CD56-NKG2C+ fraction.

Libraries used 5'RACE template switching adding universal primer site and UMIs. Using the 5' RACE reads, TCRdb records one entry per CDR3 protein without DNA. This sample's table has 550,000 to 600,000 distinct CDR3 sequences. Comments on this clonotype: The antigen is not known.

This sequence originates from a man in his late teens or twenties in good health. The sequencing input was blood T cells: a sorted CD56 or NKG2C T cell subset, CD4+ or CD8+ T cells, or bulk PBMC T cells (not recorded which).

The CDR3: CASSQGIRLAGEGTFSEQYF. V is TRBV4-1 and J is TRBJ2-3; TCRdb's D call of TRBD2 is untestable without DNA. Germline V gene sequence: CDR1 MGHRA, CDR2 YSYEKL. The CDR3 is made up of 20 amino acids.